This T cell receptor beta chain is from a study of a mutant IDH1 vaccine in newly diagnosed glioma. TCRdb's table, derived via immunoSEQ multiplex PCR, lists solely in-frame clones and lacks some. The sample lists under 35,000 clones, over 60% occurring once. The length of the CDR3 is 16 residues. Germline loops: CDR1 SNHLY, CDR2 FYNNEI. V dropped 5 bases and J dropped 0; count of bases not matched to a gene: 9. Described time point: week 35, safety follow-up. Doses of 300 ug of mutant IDH1 20-mer peptide were given with topical imiquimod. On this clone itself: No antigen is known for it.

The TCR was taken from a man in his fifties or sixties with glioma. The chain employs TRBV2 and TRBJ2-7, with 8 bases aligning to TRBD1. The material sequenced was PBMCs, taken from a glioma patient whose treatment included an IDH1 peptide vaccine. Written as DNA, the CDR3 is TGTGCCAGCAGTTTGGAGACAGGGGAGGTCTCCTACGAGCAGTACTTC. It encodes CASSLETGEVSYEQYF. Full variable domain (remainder filled in from reference TRBV2 and TRBJ2-7): EPEVTQTPSHQVTQMGQEVILRCVPISNHLYFYWYRQILGQKVEFLVSFYNNEISEKSEIFDDQFSVERPDGSNFTLKIRSTKLEDSAMYFCASSLETGEVSYEQYFGPGTRLTVT.